The clone carrying this TCR beta chain was seen only a few times. These data originate in a study of T-cell reconstitution after alpha-beta-depleted transplantation in children. Using unique molecular identifiers, the investigators prepared the TCRbeta library. MiXCR was run by TCRdb on the PCR reads, yielding one entry per CDR3 protein. Of about 640,000 distinct CDR3 sequences in the sample, under 15% were seen once. V lost 0 bases and J lost 1, with 9 bases in between. The CDR3 is 15 residues long. Germline V lookup: CDR1 SEHNR, CDR2 FQNEAQ (reference sequence). Here the sequenced sample was PBMCs, mostly from graft donor cells, taken 360 days after TCRalphabeta/CD19-depleted stem cell transplant. V usage is TRBV7-9 and J usage is TRBJ2-5; D is possibly TRBD2 (5 bases). The TCR was taken from a male patient younger than 18 who had a stem cell transplant for acute myeloid leukemia, so the T cells may come from the graft donor. The CDR3: CASSLALVAQETQYF. CDR3 nucleotides: TGTGCCAGCAGCTTAGCACTAGTCGCCCAAGAGACCCAGTACTTC.